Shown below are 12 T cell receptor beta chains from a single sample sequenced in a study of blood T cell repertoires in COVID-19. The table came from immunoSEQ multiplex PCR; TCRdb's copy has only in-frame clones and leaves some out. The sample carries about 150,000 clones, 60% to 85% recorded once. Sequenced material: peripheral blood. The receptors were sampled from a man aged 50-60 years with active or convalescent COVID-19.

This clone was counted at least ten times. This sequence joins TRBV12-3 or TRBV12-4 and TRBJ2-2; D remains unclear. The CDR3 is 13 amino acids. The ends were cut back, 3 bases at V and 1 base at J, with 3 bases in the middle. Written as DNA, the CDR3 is TGTGCCAGCAGTTTCTGGAACACCGGGGAGCTGTTTTTT. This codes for CASSFWNTGELFF.

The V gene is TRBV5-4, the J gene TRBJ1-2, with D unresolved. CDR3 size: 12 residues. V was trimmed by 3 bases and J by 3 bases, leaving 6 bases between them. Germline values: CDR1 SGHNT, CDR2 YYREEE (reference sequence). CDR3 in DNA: TGTGCCAGCAGCTCCCCCGACTATGGCTACACCTTC. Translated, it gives CASSSPDYGYTF.

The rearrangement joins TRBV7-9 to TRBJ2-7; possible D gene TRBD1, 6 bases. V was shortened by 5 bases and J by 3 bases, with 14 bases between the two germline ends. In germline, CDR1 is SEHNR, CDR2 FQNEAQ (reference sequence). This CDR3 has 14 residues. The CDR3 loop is CASSPGGGYYEQYF. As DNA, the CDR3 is TGTGCCAGCAGCCCTGGGGGCGGGTACTACGAGCAGTACTTC.

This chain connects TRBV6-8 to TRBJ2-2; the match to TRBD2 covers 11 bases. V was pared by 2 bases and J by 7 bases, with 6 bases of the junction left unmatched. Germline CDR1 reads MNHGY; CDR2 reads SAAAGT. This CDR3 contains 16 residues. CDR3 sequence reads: CASSYPSGRSSGELFF. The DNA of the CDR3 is TGTGCCAGCAGTTACCCTAGCGGGAGGAGTAGCGGGGAGCTGTTTTTT.

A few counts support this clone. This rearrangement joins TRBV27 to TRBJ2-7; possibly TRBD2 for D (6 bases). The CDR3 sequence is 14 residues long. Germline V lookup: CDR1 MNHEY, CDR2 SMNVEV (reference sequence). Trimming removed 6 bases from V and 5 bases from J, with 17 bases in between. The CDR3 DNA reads TGTGCCAGCAGCGAGGCGGGAAGGGTCCACGAGCAGTACTTC. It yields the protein CASSEAGRVHEQYF.

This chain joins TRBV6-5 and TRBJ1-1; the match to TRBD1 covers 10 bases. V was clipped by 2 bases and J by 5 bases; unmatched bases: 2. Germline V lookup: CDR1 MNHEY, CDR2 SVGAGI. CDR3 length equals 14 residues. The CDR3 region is CASSYPGQGTEAFF. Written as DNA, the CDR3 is TGTGCCAGCAGTTACCCGGGACAGGGGACTGAAGCTTTCTTT.

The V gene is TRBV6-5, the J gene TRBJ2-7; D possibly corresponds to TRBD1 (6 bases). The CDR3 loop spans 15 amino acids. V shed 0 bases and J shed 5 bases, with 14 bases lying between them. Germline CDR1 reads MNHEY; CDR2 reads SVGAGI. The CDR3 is CASSYSRGNGNEQYF. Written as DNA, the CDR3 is TGTGCCAGCAGTTACTCGAGGGGGAATGGGAACGAGCAGTACTTC.

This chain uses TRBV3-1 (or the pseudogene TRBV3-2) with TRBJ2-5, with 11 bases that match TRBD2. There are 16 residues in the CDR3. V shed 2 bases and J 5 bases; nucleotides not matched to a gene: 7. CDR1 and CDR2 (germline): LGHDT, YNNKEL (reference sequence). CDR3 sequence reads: CASSQKTSGSGETQYF. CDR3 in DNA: TGTGCCAGCAGCCAAAAAACTAGCGGGAGTGGGGAGACCCAGTACTTC.

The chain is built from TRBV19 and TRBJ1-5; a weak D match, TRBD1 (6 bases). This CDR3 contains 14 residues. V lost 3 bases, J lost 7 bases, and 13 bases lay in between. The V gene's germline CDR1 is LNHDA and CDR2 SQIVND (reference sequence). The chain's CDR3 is CASSIAAGEQPQHF. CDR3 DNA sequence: TGTGCCAGTAGTATCGCGGCAGGGGAACAGCCCCAGCATTTT.

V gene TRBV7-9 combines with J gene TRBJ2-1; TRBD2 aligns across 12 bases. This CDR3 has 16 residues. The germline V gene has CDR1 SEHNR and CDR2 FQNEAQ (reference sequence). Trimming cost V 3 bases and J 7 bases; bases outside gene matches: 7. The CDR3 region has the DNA TGTGCCAGCAGCTTCGTTAGTGGACTAGCGGGGAATGAGCAGTTCTTC. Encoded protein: CASSFVSGLAGNEQFF.

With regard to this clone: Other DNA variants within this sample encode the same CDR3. The CDR3 nucleotides read TGTGCCAGCAGCTTGGGACTAGCGGGATCCTACGAGCAGTACTTC. This translates into CASSLGLAGSYEQYF. The rearrangement links TRBV11-2 to TRBJ2-7, with 13 nucleotides matching TRBD2. From germline, CDR1 is SGHAT and CDR2 FQNNGV. V lost 3 bases and J lost 1; bases outside the gene matches: 0. The CDR3 loop spans 15 amino acids.

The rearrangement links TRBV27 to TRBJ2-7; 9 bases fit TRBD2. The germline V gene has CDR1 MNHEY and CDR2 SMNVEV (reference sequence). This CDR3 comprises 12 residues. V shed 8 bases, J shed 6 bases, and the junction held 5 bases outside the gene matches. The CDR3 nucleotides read TGTGCCAGCGGGCGGGAGGGCCCCGAGCAGTACTTC. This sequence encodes CASGREGPEQYF.